The entry that follows covers one T cell receptor beta chain sequence. Its target is not known. This sample was taken from a study of cytomegalovirus exposure and HLA in healthy donors. Study conclusions and caveats: V- and J-gene trimming in TCR beta was tied to a missense DCLRE1C variant by an analysis performed later. No immune exposure information besides CMV serostatus was available.

The CDR3 runs to 13 residues. Looked up from germline, CDR1 is GTSNPN and CDR2 is SVGIG (reference sequence). Trimming took 1 base from V and 3 from J, leaving 9 bases between them. The PCR employed 60 Vbeta primers together with 13 Jbeta primers. Data came from immunoSEQ multiplex PCR; TCRdb stores just in-frame clones and leaves some out. The table has 85,000 to 100,000 clones, 64% seen once; the top ten hold 2% to 2.5%. The clonotype was recovered from a human donor in good health. What was sequenced was PBMCs. V is TRBV30 and J is TRBJ1-1, with D possibly matching TRBD1 (6 bases). The DNA for the CDR3 is TGTGCCTGGAGTGGGTACAGGGACACTGAAGCTTTCTTT. As protein: CAWSGYRDTEAFF.